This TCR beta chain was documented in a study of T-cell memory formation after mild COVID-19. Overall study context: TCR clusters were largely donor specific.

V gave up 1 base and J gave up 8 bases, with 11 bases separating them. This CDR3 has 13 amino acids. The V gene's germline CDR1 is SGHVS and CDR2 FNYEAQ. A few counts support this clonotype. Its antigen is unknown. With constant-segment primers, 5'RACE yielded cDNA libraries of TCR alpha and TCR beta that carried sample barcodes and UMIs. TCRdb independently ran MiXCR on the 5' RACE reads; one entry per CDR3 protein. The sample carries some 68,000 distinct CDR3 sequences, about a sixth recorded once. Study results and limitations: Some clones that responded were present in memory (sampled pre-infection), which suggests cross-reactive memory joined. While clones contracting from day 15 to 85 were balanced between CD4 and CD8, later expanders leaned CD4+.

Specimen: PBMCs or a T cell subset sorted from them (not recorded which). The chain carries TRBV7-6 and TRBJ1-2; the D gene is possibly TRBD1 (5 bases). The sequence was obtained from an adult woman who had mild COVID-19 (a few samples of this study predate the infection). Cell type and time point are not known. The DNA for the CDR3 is TGTGCCAGCAGCTTAGAGGGGAGTGGAGGCTACACCTTC. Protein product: CASSLEGSGGYTF. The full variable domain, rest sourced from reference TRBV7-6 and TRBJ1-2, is GAGVSQSPRYKVTKRGQDVALRCDPISGHVSLYWYRQALGQGPEFLTYFNYEAQQDKSGLPNDRFSAERPEGSISTLTIQRTEQRDSAMYRCASSLEGSGGYTFGSGTRLTVV.